The source of this T cell receptor beta chain is a study of shared clonotypes between healthy human individuals. V was clipped by 2 bases and J by 7 bases, with 11 bases between them. This CDR3 is built from 13 residues. Germline V gene sequence: CDR1 SEHNR, CDR2 FQNEAQ (reference sequence). The sample holds one count of this clone. The antigen remains undetermined. At deep level, the assay was performed. Generated by immunoSEQ multiplex PCR, the TCRdb table keeps only in-frame clones and is missing some. The table records a few million clones, approximately 94% of them present only once. Study-wide results and limits: Large sequencing depth failed to make sorted-subset sequencing complete, rarefaction showed.

The sequence was obtained from a man aged 18 to 29 in good health. Sequences were obtained from naive CD4+ T cells sorted from blood. The sample's subset: CD45RA+ positively selected. The J gene is TRBJ1-1, the V gene TRBV7-9, with D unresolved. The CDR3 spells CASSLRAVDEAFF. In DNA, the CDR3 is TGTGCCAGCAGCTTACGGGCAGTCGATGAAGCTTTCTTT.